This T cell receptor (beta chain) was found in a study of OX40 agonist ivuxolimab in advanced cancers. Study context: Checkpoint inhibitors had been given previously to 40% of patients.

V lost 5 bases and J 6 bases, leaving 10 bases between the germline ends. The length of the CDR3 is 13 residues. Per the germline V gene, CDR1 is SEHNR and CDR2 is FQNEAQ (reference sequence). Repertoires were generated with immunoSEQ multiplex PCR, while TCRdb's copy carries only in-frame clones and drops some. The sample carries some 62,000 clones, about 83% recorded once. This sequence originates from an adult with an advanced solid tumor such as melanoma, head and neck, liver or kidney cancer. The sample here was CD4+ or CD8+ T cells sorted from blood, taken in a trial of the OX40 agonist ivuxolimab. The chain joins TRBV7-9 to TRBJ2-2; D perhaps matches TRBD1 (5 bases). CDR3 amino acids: CASSVQAAGELFF. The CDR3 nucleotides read TGTGCCAGCAGCGTACAGGCGGCCGGGGAGCTGTTTTTT.